This T cell receptor (beta chain) was captured in a study of blood T cell repertoires in COVID-19. For the study at large: Material from acute and convalescent COVID-19 was sourced from the United States, Italy and Spain. PBMCs, B-cell-depleted T cells, or T cells were the source of the cDNA or gDNA that made up the material.

Trimming pared 5 bases from V and 8 bases from J, leaving 13 bases between. This CDR3 contains 14 residues. Germline loops: CDR1 LGHNT, CDR2 FRNRAP. In the original analysis: How many nucleated cells were present was estimated from reference gene primer amplification. Produced via immunoSEQ multiplex PCR; TCRdb's table is partial and in-frame only. V, J and clone size are taken as reported in that table, and D and trimming were inferred from the DNA itself. Here the sample spans about 180,000 clones, 80% to 90% being singletons. Sequencing used peripheral blood. This receptor was obtained from a woman aged 50 to 60 with acute or convalescent COVID-19. J is TRBJ1-6 and V is TRBV12-5, with D possibly being TRBD1 (6 bases). The CDR3 spells CASGLDSFHSPLHF. CDR3 DNA: TGTGCTAGTGGTCTGGACAGTTTTCATTCACCCCTCCACTTT.